The 19 T cell receptor beta chains below were found in one sample sequenced in a study of OX40 agonist ivuxolimab in advanced cancers. Method: immunoSEQ multiplex PCR; TCRdb's copy keeps in-frame clones and lacks some. The sample lists 72,000 or so clones; around 90% were seen once. The input for sequencing was CD4+ or CD8+ T cells sorted from blood, taken in a trial of the OX40 agonist ivuxolimab. The receptors were sampled from an adult with an advanced solid tumor such as melanoma, head and neck, liver or kidney cancer.

V usage is TRBV10-3 and J usage is TRBJ1-5; 12 bases line up with TRBD1. CDR3 size: 14 residues. The trim removed 9 bases at V and 7 bases at J, leaving 7 bases unmatched. Germline V gives CDR1 ENHRY, CDR2 SYGVKD. The CDR3 is CAIGGTGGWQPQHF. CDR3 bases: TGTGCCATTGGGGGGACAGGGGGCTGGCAGCCCCAGCATTTT.

The CDR3 protein is CASSRYQGDYEQYF. The CDR3 DNA reads as TGTGCCAGCAGCCGTTATCAGGGGGACTACGAGCAGTACTTC. The rearrangement links TRBV7-6 to TRBJ2-7; TRBD1 aligns across 7 bases. Germline V lookup: CDR1 SGHVS, CDR2 FNYEAQ. Germline trimming cut 5 bases from V and 3 bases from J; bases unmatched to any gene: 7. The CDR3 is made up of 14 amino acids.

V gene TRBV6-1 combines with J gene TRBJ1-1; D remains unclear. Germline V gene sequence: CDR1 MNHNS, CDR2 SASEGT. The CDR3 length is 12 residues. V was cut by 10 bases and J by 1 base, with 10 bases left in between. This CDR3 is CAIRFPNTEAFF. CDR3 nucleotide sequence: TGTGCCATTCGTTTTCCGAACACTGAAGCTTTCTTT.

V usage is TRBV11-1 and J usage is TRBJ2-5, with 10 bases lining up with TRBD2. The J segment lost 5 bases and the V segment lost 6 bases, leaving 9 bases of the junction unmatched. The CDR3 runs to 15 residues. CDR1 and CDR2 from the germline V gene are SGHAT and FQDESV (reference sequence). CDR3 residues: CASSTEREGGETQYF. Written as DNA, the CDR3 is TGTGCCAGCAGTACCGAGCGGGAGGGGGGTGAGACCCAGTACTTC.

The rearrangement joins TRBV5-4 to TRBJ1-2; 9 bases fit TRBD1. This CDR3 contains 13 residues. CDR1 and CDR2 (germline): SGHNT, YYREEE (reference sequence). Germline trimming cut 5 bases from V and 4 bases from J; bases unmatched to any gene: 3. The CDR3 is CASSSQGAYGYTF. The CDR3 DNA reads TGTGCCAGCAGTTCACAGGGGGCCTATGGCTACACCTTC.

The rearrangement uses TRBV5-1 and TRBJ2-1; 7 bases are shared with TRBD2. Germline trimming cut 1 base from V and 5 bases from J; bases unmatched to any gene: 6. Germline CDR1 reads SGHRS; CDR2 reads YFSETQ. The CDR3 has 15 amino acids. CDR3 residues: CASSLTGRVDNEQFF. As DNA, the CDR3 is TGCGCCAGCAGCTTGACGGGGAGGGTCGACAATGAGCAGTTCTTC.

The rearrangement uses TRBV29-1 and TRBJ2-5; maybe TRBD2 (6 bases). Per germline, CDR1 SQVTM and CDR2 ANQGSEA. V lost 7 bases to trimming and J lost 5 bases, with 14 bases between them. CDR3 size: 12 residues. This CDR3 is CSGAPGAETQYF. CDR3 DNA sequence: TGCAGCGGTGCCCCGGGAGCTGAGACCCAGTACTTC.

This rearrangement joins TRBV4-3 to TRBJ1-2, with a tentative D call TRBD1 (6 bases). The length of the CDR3 is 15 residues. The germline CDR1 and CDR2 sequences are LGHNA and YSLEER. Trimming took 2 bases from V and 4 from J, leaving 14 bases between them. CDR3 sequence: CASSQSWTAVYGYTF. DNA of the CDR3: TGCGCCAGCAGCCAAAGTTGGACAGCTGTCTATGGCTACACCTTC.

The J gene is TRBJ2-7, the V gene TRBV5-3; D not resolved. TRBV5-3 is recorded as an ORF, its role being uncertain. The CDR3 has 12 residues. V was clipped by 2 bases and J by 2 bases, with 5 bases between them. The CDR3 bases are TGTGCCAGAAGCTTCCCCACCTACGAGCAGTACTTC. Translating it yields CARSFPTYEQYF.

This clone was seen a single time. J is TRBJ1-5 and V is TRBV27; D unresolved. The CDR3 spans 14 residues. Trimming removed 5 bases at V and 7 bases at J, with 15 bases between. Germline V gene data show CDR1 as MNHEY and CDR2 as SMNVEV (reference sequence). For the CDR3, the DNA is TGTGCCAGCAGTCCGGCAAGGAGTCCACAGCCCCAGCATTTT. It codes for CASSPARSPQPQHF.

The V gene is TRBV4-1, the J gene TRBJ1-1; D not certain. This CDR3 comprises 13 residues. Trimming stripped 1 base from V and 7 bases from J, with 10 bases between. Germline CDR1 MGHRA, CDR2 YSYEKL. The CDR3 here is CASSQVLDFEAFF. CDR3 nucleotide sequence: TGCGCCAGCAGCCAAGTTCTGGATTTTGAAGCTTTCTTT.

The rearrangement links TRBV11-2 to TRBJ1-6; D is uncertain. The V and J ends lost 1 base and 7 bases respectively, with 5 bases between them. The CDR3 loop spans 13 amino acids. Germline V gene sequence: CDR1 SGHAT, CDR2 FQNNGV. This CDR3 is CASSLVGNSPLHF. The CDR3 DNA reads TGTGCCAGCAGCTTAGTTGGGAATTCACCCCTCCACTTT.

The gene calls are TRBV5-1 and TRBJ2-5; 10 positions match TRBD1. CDR1 and CDR2 (germline): SGHRS, YFSETQ. Germline trimming cut 1 base from V and 5 bases from J; bases unmatched to any gene: 2. The CDR3 sequence is 14 residues long. The CDR3 nucleotides are TGCGCCAGCAGCTTGCCGGGACAGGGGGAGACCCAGTACTTC. Translation gives CASSLPGQGETQYF.

This chain connects TRBV7-2 to TRBJ2-2; 7 bases fit TRBD1. Trimming at V came to 5 bases and at J to 6 bases, leaving 9 bases not matched to a gene. CDR1 and CDR2 from the germline V gene are SGHTA and FQGNSA. This CDR3 spans 15 amino acids. CDR3: CASSARTGDAGELFF. DNA for the CDR3: TGTGCCAGCAGCGCCAGGACAGGAGACGCCGGGGAGCTGTTTTTT.

V gene TRBV6-1 combines with J gene TRBJ2-3; D gene uncertain. In germline, CDR1 is MNHNS, CDR2 SASEGT. Deletions cut 6 bases from V and 4 bases from J, with 5 bases between. The CDR3 has 11 residues. The CDR3 sequence: CASSQSDTQYF. In nucleotides, the CDR3 is TGTGCCAGCAGCCAGTCAGATACGCAGTATTTT.

The J gene is TRBJ2-7, the V gene TRBV5-1; TRBD2 aligns across 14 bases. V lost 4 bases and J lost 0; bases outside the gene matches: 9. The CDR3 is 18 amino acids. The germline gives CDR1 SGHRS, CDR2 YFSETQ. CDR3 coding DNA: TGCGCCAGCAGCCTGACTAGCGGGAGGGCCCCAAGCTCCTACGAGCAGTACTTC. Its protein is CASSLTSGRAPSSYEQYF.

The genes are TRBV5-1 and TRBJ1-1; 7 bases fit TRBD1. Trimming removed 4 bases from V and 10 bases from J; junction bases left unmatched: 10. Germline V gives CDR1 SGHRS, CDR2 YFSETQ. The length of the CDR3 is 13 residues. CDR3 region: CASSVTGARGAFF. The CDR3 DNA follows: TGCGCCAGCAGCGTAACAGGGGCCAGGGGAGCTTTCTTT. The complete variable domain, with remaining parts taken from reference TRBV5-1 and TRBJ1-1, reads KAGVTQTPRYLIKTRGQQVTLSCSPISGHRSVSWYQQTPGQGLQFLFEYFSETQRNKGNFPGRFSGRQFSNSRSEMNVSTLELGDSALYLCASSVTGARGAFFGQGTRLTVV.

The genes are TRBV7-3 and TRBJ2-3; D call uncertain. This CDR3 has 13 amino acids. V lost 5 bases and J 2 bases, leaving 8 bases between the germline ends. Germline assignment: CDR1 SGHTA and CDR2 FQGTGA. The CDR3: CASSQSPTDTQYF. The CDR3 DNA is TGTGCCAGCAGCCAATCACCCACAGATACGCAGTATTTT.

The gene calls are TRBV4-1 and TRBJ1-5; D is unresolved. This CDR3 is 14 amino acids long. The V end was cut by 0 bases, the J end by 0 bases, with 3 bases between. Germline V gene lookup returns CDR1 MGHRA and CDR2 YSYEKL. CDR3 residues: CASSQEYSNQPQHF. The CDR3 nucleotides read TGCGCCAGCAGCCAAGAATATAGCAATCAGCCCCAGCATTTT.